One sample yielded the 18 T cell receptor beta chains listed below, sequenced in a study of beta chain features in type 1 diabetes. The investigators reverse transcribed all of the isolated RNA, so they sequenced expressed TCRB transcripts. Repertoires were generated with immunoSEQ multiplex PCR, while TCRdb's copy carries only in-frame clones and drops some. The table shows about 140,000 clones, with roughly 9.7% occurring only once. The sequencing sample was made of central memory CD4+ T cells from blood. Source of these receptors: a woman between 40 and 50 years old in good health.

This clone was observed a handful of times. The chain carries TRBV9 and TRBJ2-7; the match to TRBD1 covers 9 bases. Germline CDR1 SGDLS, CDR2 YYNGEE. The CDR3 consists of 15 residues. V was pared by 0 bases and J by 3 bases, with 4 bases of the junction left unmatched. This CDR3 is CASSVAGQGGYEQYF. The CDR3 DNA reads as TGTGCCAGCAGCGTAGCGGGACAGGGTGGCTACGAGCAGTACTTC.

This clone was detected a few times. V is TRBV6-6 and J is TRBJ1-5; 9 bases map to TRBD1. CDR1 is MNHNY, CDR2 SVGAGI, per germline (reference sequence). The junction had 6 bases not matched to a gene; V was cut back by 6 bases and J by 3 bases. The CDR3 consists of 15 residues. The CDR3 sequence is CASSRTGEFNQPQHF. CDR3 bases: TGTGCCAGCAGCCGGACAGGGGAATTCAATCAGCCCCAGCATTTT.

The sample holds a few counts of this clone. The chain has TRBV11-2 and TRBJ2-7; no firm D call. CDR1 is SGHAT, CDR2 FQNNGV, per germline. V gave up 5 bases and J gave up 3 bases, with 8 bases separating them. CDR3 length: 12 residues. CDR3 residues: CASSPEVYEQYF. DNA of the CDR3: TGTGCCAGCAGCCCAGAGGTCTACGAGCAGTACTTC.

In its sample, this clone was seen a few times. The V and J genes are TRBV6-4 and TRBJ2-3; 10 nucleotides agree with TRBD2. The CDR3 has 15 amino acids. Germline CDR1 and CDR2: MRHNA and SNTAGT. J lost 4 bases, V lost 3 bases, and 4 bases had no gene match. This chain's CDR3 is CASSESGGASDTQYF. In DNA, the CDR3 is TGTGCCAGCAGTGAGAGCGGGGGGGCATCAGATACGCAGTATTTT.

The chain is built from TRBV11-2 and TRBJ2-5, with 14 bases aligning to TRBD2. This CDR3 spans 16 amino acids. J was trimmed by 5 bases and V by 5 bases; bases with no gene match: 7. Germline V CDR1 and CDR2: SGHAT, FQNNGV. The CDR3 coding sequence is TGTGCCAGCAGCACGACTAGCGGGGGGGCCAGGGAGACCCAGTACTTC. Amino acids: CASSTTSGGARETQYF.

This clone has just a few counts. The rearrangement links TRBV14 to TRBJ2-3; unclear D gene. This CDR3 contains 14 residues. Trimming pared 10 bases from V and 4 bases from J, leaving 18 bases between. CDR1 SGHDN and CDR2 FVKESK come from the germline V gene. CDR3 residues: CATARSASADTQYF. CDR3 DNA: TGTGCCACGGCTCGGAGTGCCTCGGCAGATACGCAGTATTTT.

CDR3 DNA sequence: TGTGCTAGTGGTTTTCTGGGGGGATGGAACACTGAAGCTTTCTTT. This codes for CASGFLGGWNTEAFF. The V gene is TRBV12-5, the J gene TRBJ1-1, with TRBD1 as a possible D gene (5 bases). The V end lost 3 bases, the J end lost 1 base, and 12 bases lay between the germline ends. The germline V gene has CDR1 LGHNT and CDR2 FRNRAP. The CDR3 contains 15 residues.

This chain links TRBV29-1 with TRBJ1-6; 11 bases map to TRBD1. Looked up from germline, CDR1 is SQVTM and CDR2 is ANQGSEA. V lost 4 bases and J lost 7; bases outside the gene matches: 3. The CDR3 has 14 amino acids. CDR3 in amino acids: CSVGTGGENSPLHF. CDR3 nucleotide sequence: TGCAGCGTTGGGACAGGGGGCGAGAATTCACCCCTCCACTTT.

The sample holds many counts of this clone. The chain is built from TRBV5-6 and TRBJ2-5; D might be TRBD2 (6 bases). V was cut by 0 bases and J by 3 bases, with 12 bases left in between. The CDR3 has 15 amino acids. Per germline, CDR1 SGHDT and CDR2 YYEEEE. CDR3 sequence (DNA): TGTGCCAGCAGCTTGGTAGGTCGACTAGAAGAGACCCAGTACTTC. As protein: CASSLVGRLEETQYF.

The chain joins TRBV2 to TRBJ1-6, with D perhaps matching TRBD1 (5 bases). This CDR3 has 13 amino acids. V was shortened by 8 bases and J by 7 bases, with 12 bases between the two germline ends. CDR1 is SNHLY and CDR2 is FYNNEI in the germline V gene. The CDR3 DNA sequence: TGTGCCAGCGAGCCCCGGGGGAATTCACCCCTCCACTTT. It yields the protein CASEPRGNSPLHF.

This clone appeared a few times. This chain links TRBV19 with TRBJ2-7; TRBD1 matches at 11 bases. Germline lookup yields CDR1 LNHDA and CDR2 SQIVND (reference sequence). The CDR3 runs to 16 residues. V lost 6 bases to trimming and J lost 2 bases; unmatched junction nucleotides: 9. CDR3 nucleotide sequence: TGTGCCAGTAGCTTTCGGCCGGGACAGGGGGCCTACGAGCAGTACTTC. Translation gives CASSFRPGQGAYEQYF.

Only a few counts were recorded for this clone. The chain employs TRBV10-3 and TRBJ1-1; 11 nucleotides line up with TRBD1. The CDR3 consists of 14 residues. J was trimmed by 5 bases and V by 4 bases; bases with no gene match: 3. Germline V CDR1 and CDR2: ENHRY, SYGVKD. The CDR3 DNA reads as TGTGCCATCAGTGGGGACAGGGGGTGGACTGAAGCTTTCTTT. The encoded protein is CAISGDRGWTEAFF.

This clone was counted between two and nine times. The V and J genes are TRBV7-2 and TRBJ2-2; TRBD2 matches 7 bases. Losses at the gene ends were 8 bases for V and 0 bases for J; bases not matched to a gene: 9. Looked up from germline, CDR1 is SGHTA and CDR2 is FQGNSA. The CDR3 is made up of 16 amino acids. The CDR3 nucleotides are TGTGCCAGCCGAAGGGAGGGACTAACGAACACCGGGGAGCTGTTTTTT. Protein product: CASRREGLTNTGELFF.

This clone turned up a few times. The gene calls are TRBV4-3 and TRBJ2-1, with a weak D call TRBD1 (5 bases). Germline V CDR1 and CDR2: LGHNA, YSLEER. Between the trimmed V and J ends, which lost 0 bases and 9 bases, there was a span of 15 bases. This CDR3 spans 15 amino acids. The CDR3 is CASSQDGASSSEQFF. Written as DNA, the CDR3 is TGCGCCAGCAGCCAAGATGGGGCCAGCAGCAGTGAGCAGTTCTTC.

This rearrangement joins TRBV6-5 to TRBJ1-2; TRBD1 aligns across 8 bases. The V and J ends lost 6 bases and 6 bases, in that order; junction bases with no gene match: 6. The CDR3 consists of 13 residues. Germline V gene lookup returns CDR1 MNHEY and CDR2 SVGAGI. The CDR3 nucleotides read TGTGCCAGCAGGGGACAGGTGCGGGATGGCTACACCTTC. This gives the protein CASRGQVRDGYTF.

This clone was recorded at least ten times. The chain has TRBV7-9 and TRBJ2-7; 11 bases match TRBD1. The CDR3 loop spans 13 amino acids. The ends lost 11 bases at V and 5 bases at J; junction bases unmatched: 8. From germline, CDR1 is SEHNR and CDR2 FQNEAQ (reference sequence). CDR3 sequence: CALAGTGGNEQYF. The CDR3 nucleotides read TGTGCCCTCGCGGGGACAGGGGGGAACGAGCAGTACTTC.

This clone has ten or more counts. The V gene is TRBV11-2, the J gene TRBJ1-2; possible D gene TRBD1, 6 bases. CDR3 length: 13 amino acids. Germline loops: CDR1 SGHAT, CDR2 FQNNGV. V was shortened by 1 base and J by 12 bases, with 15 bases between the two germline ends. CDR3 coding DNA: TGTGCCAGCAGCTTAGCCAGGGGCGAAGGGAACACCTTC. Amino acid sequence: CASSLARGEGNTF.

Notes on this clone: Germline and junction disagree at one end, which may indicate a read error. V usage is TRBV5-8 and J usage is TRBJ1-1, with D perhaps TRBD1 (6 bases). The CDR3 sequence is 17 residues long. The germline V gene encodes CDR1 SGHTS and CDR2 YDEGEE. The CDR3 nucleotides read TGTGCCAGCAGCTTGGAGTGGGGGCGAGCTACGAACCCTGAAGCTTTCTTT. Amino acid sequence: CASSLEWGRATNPEAFF.